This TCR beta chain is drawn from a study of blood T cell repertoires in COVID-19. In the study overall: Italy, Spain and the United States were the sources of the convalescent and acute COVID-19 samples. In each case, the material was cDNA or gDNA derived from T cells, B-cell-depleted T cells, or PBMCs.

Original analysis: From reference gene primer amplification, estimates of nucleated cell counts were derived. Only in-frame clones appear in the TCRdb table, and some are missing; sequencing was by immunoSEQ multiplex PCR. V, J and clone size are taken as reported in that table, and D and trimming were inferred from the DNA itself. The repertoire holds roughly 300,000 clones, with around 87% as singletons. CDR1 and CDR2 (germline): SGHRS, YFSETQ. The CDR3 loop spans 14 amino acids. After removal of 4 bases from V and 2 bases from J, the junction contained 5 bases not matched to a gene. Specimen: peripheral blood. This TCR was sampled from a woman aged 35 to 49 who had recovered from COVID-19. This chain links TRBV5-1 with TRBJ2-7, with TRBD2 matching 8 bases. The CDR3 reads CASSPGGPPYEQYF. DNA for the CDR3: TGCGCCAGCAGCCCGGGAGGGCCCCCCTACGAGCAGTACTTC.